This T cell receptor (beta chain) was sequenced for a study of T cells in women clearing cervical HPV infection. Study results and limitations: CIN3+ cases had significantly higher TCR repertoire richness than controls, but evenness did not differ.

Clones were sequenced by immunoSEQ multiplex PCR, and TCRdb holds only the in-frame ones, with some missing. Its table lists 40,000 to 55,000 clones. In the case of this clone: The antigen is not known. The read comes to an end 3 residues before the CDR3 does, leaving the germline J gene to fill in the end.

This CDR3 has 15 amino acids. With 6 bases removed from V and 3 bases from J, the gap between germline ends came to 16 bases. Per germline, CDR1 LNHDA and CDR2 SQIVND (reference sequence). The origin of this receptor is a woman between 18 and 69 years old with a cervical HPV16 infection that either progressed to CIN3+ or cleared (not recorded which). The V gene is TRBV19, the J gene TRBJ2-3; maybe TRBD2 (6 bases). Sequenced material: blood buffy coat. This CDR3 reads CASRLLASGTDTQYF. CDR3 DNA (partial): TGTGCCAGTAGACTACTAGCAAGTGGGACAGATACG. The full variable domain, with the rest looked up from reference TRBV19 and TRBJ2-3, is DGGITQSPKYLFRKEGQNVTLSCEQNLNHDAMYWYRQDPGQGLRLIYYSQIVNDFQKGDIAEGYSVSREKKESFPLTVTSAQKNPTAFYLCASRLLASGTDTQYFGPGTRLTVL.